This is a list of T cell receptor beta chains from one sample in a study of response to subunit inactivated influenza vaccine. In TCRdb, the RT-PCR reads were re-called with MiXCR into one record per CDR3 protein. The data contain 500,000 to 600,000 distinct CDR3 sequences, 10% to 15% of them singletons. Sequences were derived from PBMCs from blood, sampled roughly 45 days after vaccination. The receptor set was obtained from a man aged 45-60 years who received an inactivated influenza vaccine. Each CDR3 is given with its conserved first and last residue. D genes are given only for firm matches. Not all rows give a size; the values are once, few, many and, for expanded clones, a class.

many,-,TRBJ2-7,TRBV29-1,CSVEVLGGAAYEQYF,TGCAGCGTTGAAGTCTTAGGGGGGGCCGCCTACGAGCAGTACTTC
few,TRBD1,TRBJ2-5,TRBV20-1,CSAPADRGKETQYF,TGCAGTGCTCCGGCGGACAGGGGGAAAGAGACCCAGTACTTC
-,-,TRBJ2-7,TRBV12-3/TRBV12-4,CASSSYREGEQYF,TGTGCCAGCAGTTCCTACAGGGAAGGCGAGCAGTACTTC
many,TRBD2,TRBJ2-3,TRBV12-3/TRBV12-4,CASSLTPGGVLDTQYF,TGTGCCAGCAGTTTAACGCCCGGGGGGGTACTAGATACGCAGTATTTT
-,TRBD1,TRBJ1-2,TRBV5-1,CASSPGTGGGGYTF,TGCGCCAGCAGCCCCGGGACAGGGGGAGGTGGCTACACCTTC
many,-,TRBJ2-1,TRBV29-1,CSVEGGLAAYNEQFF,TGCAGCGTTGAAGGGGGCCTAGCAGCCTACAATGAGCAGTTCTTC
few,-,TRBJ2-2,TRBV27,CASSLAPRKNTGELFF,TGTGCCAGCAGCCTCGCCCCACGGAAGAACACCGGGGAGCTGTTTTTT
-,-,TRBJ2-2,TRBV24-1,CATSDGGFTGELFF,TGTGCCACCAGTGATGGAGGGTTCACCGGGGAGCTGTTTTTT
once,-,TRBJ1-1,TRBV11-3,CASSHKGHFMNTEAFF,TGTGCCAGCAGCCACAAGGGACACTTCATGAACACTGAAGCTTTCTTT
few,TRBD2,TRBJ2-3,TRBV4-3,CASSNLAGPGGDTQYF,TGCGCCAGCAGCAACCTAGCGGGGCCGGGGGGAGATACGCAGTATTTT
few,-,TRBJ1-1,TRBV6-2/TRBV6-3,CASSYRGNTEAFF,TGTGCCAGCAGTTACCGGGGGAACACTGAAGCTTTCTTT
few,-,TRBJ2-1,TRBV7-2,CASTLLGGINNEQFF,TGTGCCAGCACCTTGCTGGGGGGCATCAACAATGAGCAGTTCTTC
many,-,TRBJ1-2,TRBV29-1,CSTSRGTRDYGYTF,TGCAGCACCTCCCGCGGGACCAGGGACTATGGCTACACCTTC
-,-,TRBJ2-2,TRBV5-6,CASSLPLGSGELFF,TGTGCCAGCAGCTTACCCCTAGGTTCCGGGGAGCTGTTTTTT
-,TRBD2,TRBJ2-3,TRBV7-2,CASSLGLAGLRGDTQYF,TGTGCCAGCAGCTTAGGGCTAGCGGGGCTCCGGGGAGATACGCAGTATTTT
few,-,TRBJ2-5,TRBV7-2,CASSFRRAGPQETQYF,TGTGCCAGCAGTTTTAGAAGGGCGGGACCCCAAGAGACCCAGTACTTC
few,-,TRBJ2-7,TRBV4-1,CASSHTGTADREQYF,TGCGCCAGCAGCCACACCGGAACAGCGGACCGGGAGCAGTACTTC
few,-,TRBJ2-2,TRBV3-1,CASRRRHTSSTGELFF,TGTGCCAGCCGCCGCCGACACACGTCAAGCACCGGGGAGCTGTTTTTT
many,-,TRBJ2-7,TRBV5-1,CASSETSSHEQYF,TGCGCCAGCAGCGAAACTAGTTCCCACGAGCAGTACTTC
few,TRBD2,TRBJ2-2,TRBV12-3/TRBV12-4,CASSKSGGNTGELFF,TGTGCCAGCAGCAAAAGCGGGGGTAACACCGGGGAGCTGTTTTTT
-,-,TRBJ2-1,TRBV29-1,CSVAGVTNEQFF,TGCAGCGTTGCGGGAGTCACCAATGAGCAGTTCTTC
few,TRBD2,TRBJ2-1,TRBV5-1,CASSLVTSGPYNEQFF,TGCGCCAGCAGCTTGGTAACTAGCGGACCTTACAATGAGCAGTTCTTC
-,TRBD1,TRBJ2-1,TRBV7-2,CASSFTGEAEQFF,TGTGCCAGCAGCTTTACAGGGGAAGCTGAGCAGTTCTTC
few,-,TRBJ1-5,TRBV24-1,CATSGSGGNNQPQHF,TGTGCCACCAGTGGGAGTGGGGGTAACAATCAGCCCCAGCATTTT
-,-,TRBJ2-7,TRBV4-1,CASSQTTGIYEQYF,TGCGCCAGCAGCCAAACTACGGGGATCTACGAGCAGTACTTC
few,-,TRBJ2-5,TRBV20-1,CSAGLTGKQETQYF,TGCAGTGCTGGGCTTACAGGGAAACAAGAGACCCAGTACTTC
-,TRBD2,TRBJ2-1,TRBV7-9,CASPPPASGGLEQFF,TGTGCCAGCCCTCCCCCGGCTAGCGGGGGTCTCGAGCAGTTCTTC
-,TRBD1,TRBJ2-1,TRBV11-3,CASSPRDRINEQFF,TGTGCCAGCAGCCCACGGGACAGAATCAATGAGCAGTTCTTC
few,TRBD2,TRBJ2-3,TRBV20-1,CSAADTSGSTDTQYF,TGCAGTGCTGCGGATACTAGCGGGAGTACAGATACGCAGTATTTT
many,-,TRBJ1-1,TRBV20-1,CSASRLNTEAFF,TGCAGTGCTAGCCGTCTGAACACTGAAGCTTTCTTT
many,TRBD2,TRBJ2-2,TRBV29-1,CSVGSGDTGELFF,TGCAGCGTTGGAAGCGGGGACACCGGGGAGCTGTTTTTT
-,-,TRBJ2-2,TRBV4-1,CASSQEPGGLFTGELFF,TGCGCCAGCAGCCAAGAACCCGGGGGTTTATTCACCGGGGAGCTGTTTTTT
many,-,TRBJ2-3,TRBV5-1,CASSSLSSTDTQYF,TGCGCCAGCAGTTCCCTTTCTAGCACAGATACGCAGTATTTT
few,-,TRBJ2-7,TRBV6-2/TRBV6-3,CASSWAGAYEQYF,TGTGCCAGCAGTTGGGCAGGAGCCTACGAGCAGTACTTC
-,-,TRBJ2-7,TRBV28,CASSWGVADEQYF,TGTGCCAGCAGTTGGGGGGTAGCAGACGAGCAGTACTTC
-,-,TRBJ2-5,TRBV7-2,CASSAGRYQETQYF,TGTGCCAGTTCCGCTGGGAGGTACCAAGAGACCCAGTACTTC
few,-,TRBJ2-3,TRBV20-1,CSARWAGTDTQYF,TGCAGTGCTAGATGGGCGGGCACAGATACGCAGTATTTT
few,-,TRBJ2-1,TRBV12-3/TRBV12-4,CASSRGQTIYNEQFF,TGTGCCAGCAGCCGCGGACAGACCATCTACAATGAGCAGTTCTTC
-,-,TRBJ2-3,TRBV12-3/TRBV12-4,CASSYYRGGLEDTQYF,TGTGCCAGCAGTTACTATCGGGGTGGCTTAGAAGATACGCAGTATTTT
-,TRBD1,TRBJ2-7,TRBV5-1,CASSPSGTGIYEQYF,TGCGCCAGCAGCCCCTCCGGGACAGGGATTTACGAGCAGTACTTC
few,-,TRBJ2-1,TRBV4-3,CASRWGWRDRGEQFF,TGCGCCAGCCGTTGGGGCTGGAGAGATCGGGGTGAGCAGTTCTTC